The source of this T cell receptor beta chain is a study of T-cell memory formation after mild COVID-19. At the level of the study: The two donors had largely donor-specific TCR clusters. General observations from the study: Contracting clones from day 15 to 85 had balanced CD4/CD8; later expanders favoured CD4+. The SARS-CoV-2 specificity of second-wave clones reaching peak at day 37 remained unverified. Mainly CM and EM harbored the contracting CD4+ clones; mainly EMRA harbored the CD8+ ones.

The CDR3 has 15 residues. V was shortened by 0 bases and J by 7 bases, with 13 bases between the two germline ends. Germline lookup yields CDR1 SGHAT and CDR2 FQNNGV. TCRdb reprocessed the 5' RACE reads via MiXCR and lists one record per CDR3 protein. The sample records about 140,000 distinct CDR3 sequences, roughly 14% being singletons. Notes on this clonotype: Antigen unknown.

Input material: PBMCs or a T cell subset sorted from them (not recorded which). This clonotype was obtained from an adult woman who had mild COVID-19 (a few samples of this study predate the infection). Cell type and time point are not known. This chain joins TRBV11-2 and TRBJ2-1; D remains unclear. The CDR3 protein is CASSLDAQPVNEQFF. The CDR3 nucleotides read TGTGCCAGCAGCTTAGACGCTCAACCCGTTAATGAGCAGTTCTTC. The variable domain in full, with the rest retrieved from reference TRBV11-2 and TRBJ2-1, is EAGVAQSPRYKIIEKRQSVAFWCNPISGHATLYWYQQILGQGPKLLIQFQNNGVVDDSQLPKDRFSAERLKGVDSTLKIQPAKLEDSAVYLCASSLDAQPVNEQFFGPGTRLTVL.